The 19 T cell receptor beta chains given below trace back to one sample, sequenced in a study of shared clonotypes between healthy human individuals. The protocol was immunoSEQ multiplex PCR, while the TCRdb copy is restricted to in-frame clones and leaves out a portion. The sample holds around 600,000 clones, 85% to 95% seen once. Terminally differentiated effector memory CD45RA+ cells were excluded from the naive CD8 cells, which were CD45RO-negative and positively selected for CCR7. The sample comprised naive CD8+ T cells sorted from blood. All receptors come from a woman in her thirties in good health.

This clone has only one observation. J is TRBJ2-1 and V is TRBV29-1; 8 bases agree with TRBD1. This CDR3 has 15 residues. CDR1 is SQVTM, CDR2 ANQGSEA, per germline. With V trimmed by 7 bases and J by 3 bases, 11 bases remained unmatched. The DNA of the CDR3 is TGCAGCGGACGAGGGCAGGGGGCTGACTACAATGAGCAGTTCTTC. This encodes CSGRGQGADYNEQFF.

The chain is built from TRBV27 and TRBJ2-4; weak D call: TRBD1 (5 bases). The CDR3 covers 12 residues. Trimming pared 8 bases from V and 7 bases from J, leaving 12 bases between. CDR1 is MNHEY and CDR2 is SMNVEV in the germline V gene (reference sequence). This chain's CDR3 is CASSTDENIQYF. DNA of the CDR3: TGTGCCAGCTCGACAGACGAGAACATTCAGTACTTC.

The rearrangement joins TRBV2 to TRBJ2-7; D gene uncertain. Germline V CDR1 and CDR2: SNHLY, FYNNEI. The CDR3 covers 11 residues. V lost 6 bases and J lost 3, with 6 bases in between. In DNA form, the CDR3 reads TGTGCCAGCAGCCCTGACTACGAGCAGTACTTC. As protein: CASSPDYEQYF.

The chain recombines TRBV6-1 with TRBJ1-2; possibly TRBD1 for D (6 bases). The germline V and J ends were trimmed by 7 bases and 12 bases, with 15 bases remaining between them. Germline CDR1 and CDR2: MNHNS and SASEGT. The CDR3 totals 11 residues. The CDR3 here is CASNPGALDTF. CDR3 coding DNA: TGTGCCAGCAATCCAGGGGCTCTCGACACCTTC.

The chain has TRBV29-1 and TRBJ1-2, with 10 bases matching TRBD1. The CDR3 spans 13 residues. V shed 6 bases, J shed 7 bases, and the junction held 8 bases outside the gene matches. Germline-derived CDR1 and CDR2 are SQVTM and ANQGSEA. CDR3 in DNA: TGCAGCGTAGACGATGACAGGGGGCTTGGCTACACCTTC. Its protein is CSVDDDRGLGYTF. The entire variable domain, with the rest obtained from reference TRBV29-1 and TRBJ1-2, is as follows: SAVISQKPSRDICQRGTSLTIQCQVDSQVTMMFWYRQQPGQSLTLIATANQGSEATYESGFVIDKFPISRPNLTFSTLTVSNMSPEDSSIYLCSVDDDRGLGYTFGSGTRLTVV.

This chain's CDR3 is CASSLVGPTPYEQYF. The CDR3 DNA sequence: TGTGCCAGCAGTTTGGTGGGGCCGACCCCCTACGAGCAGTACTTC. The rearrangement links TRBV27 to TRBJ2-7; D perhaps matches TRBD1 (5 bases). The CDR3 has 15 residues. V lost 3 bases to trimming and J lost 2 bases, with 14 bases between them. Germline CDR1 MNHEY, CDR2 SMNVEV (reference sequence).

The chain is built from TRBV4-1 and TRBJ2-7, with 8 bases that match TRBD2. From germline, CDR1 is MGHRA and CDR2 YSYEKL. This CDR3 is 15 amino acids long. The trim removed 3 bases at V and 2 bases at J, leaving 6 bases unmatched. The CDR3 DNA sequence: TGCGCCAGCAGCCAGGACGGGGGACTAGCCTACGAGCAGTACTTC. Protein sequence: CASSQDGGLAYEQYF.

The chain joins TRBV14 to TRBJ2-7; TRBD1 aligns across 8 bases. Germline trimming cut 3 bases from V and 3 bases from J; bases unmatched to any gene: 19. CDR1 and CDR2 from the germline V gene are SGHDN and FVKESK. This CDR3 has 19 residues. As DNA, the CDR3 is TGTGCCAGCAGCCAGACGACAGGGGACCGAGTAGCGGAGCACTACGAGCAGTACTTC. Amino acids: CASSQTTGDRVAEHYEQYF.

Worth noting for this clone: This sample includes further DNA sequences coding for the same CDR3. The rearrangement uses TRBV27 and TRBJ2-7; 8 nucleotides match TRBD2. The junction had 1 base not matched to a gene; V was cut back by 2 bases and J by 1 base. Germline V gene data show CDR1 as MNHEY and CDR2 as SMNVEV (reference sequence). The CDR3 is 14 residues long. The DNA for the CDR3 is TGTGCCAGCAGTTTAAGCGGGAGTTCCTACGAGCAGTACTTC. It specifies CASSLSGSSYEQYF.

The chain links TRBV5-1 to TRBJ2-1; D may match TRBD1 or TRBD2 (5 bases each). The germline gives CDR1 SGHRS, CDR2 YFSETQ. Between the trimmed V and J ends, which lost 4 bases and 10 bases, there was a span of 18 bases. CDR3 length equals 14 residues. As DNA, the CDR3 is TGCGCCAGCAGCCTTACCGAGGGGATCGGGGAGCAGTTCTTC. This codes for CASSLTEGIGEQFF.

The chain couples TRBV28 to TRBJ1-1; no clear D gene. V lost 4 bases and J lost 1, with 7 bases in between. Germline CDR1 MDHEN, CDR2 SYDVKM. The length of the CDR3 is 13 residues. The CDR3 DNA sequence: TGTGCCAGCAGTTGGGTTAAGAACACTGAAGCTTTCTTT. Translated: CASSWVKNTEAFF. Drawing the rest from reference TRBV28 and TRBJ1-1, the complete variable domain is DVKVTQSSRYLVKRTGEKVFLECVQDMDHENMFWYRQDPGLGLRLIYFSYDVKMKEKGDIPEGYSVSREKKERFSLILESASTNQTSMYLCASSWVKNTEAFFGQGTRLTVV.

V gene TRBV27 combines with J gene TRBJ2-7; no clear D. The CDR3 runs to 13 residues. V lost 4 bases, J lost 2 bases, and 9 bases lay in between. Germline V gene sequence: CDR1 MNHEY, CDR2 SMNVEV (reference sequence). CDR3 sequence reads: CASSSGYPYEQYF. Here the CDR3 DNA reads TGTGCCAGCAGTTCCGGTTACCCCTACGAGCAGTACTTC.

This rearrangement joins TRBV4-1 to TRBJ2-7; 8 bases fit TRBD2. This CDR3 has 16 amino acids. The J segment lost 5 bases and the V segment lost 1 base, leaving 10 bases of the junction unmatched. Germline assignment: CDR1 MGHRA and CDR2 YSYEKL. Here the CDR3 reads CASSQAPGLVANEQYF. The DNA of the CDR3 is TGCGCCAGCAGCCAAGCCCCGGGACTAGTGGCGAACGAGCAGTACTTC.

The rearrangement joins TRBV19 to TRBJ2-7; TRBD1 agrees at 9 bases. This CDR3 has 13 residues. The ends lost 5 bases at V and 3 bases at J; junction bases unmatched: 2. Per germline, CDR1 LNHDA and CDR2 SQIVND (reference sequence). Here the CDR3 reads CASSEDRGYEQYF. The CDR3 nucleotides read TGTGCCAGTAGTGAGGACAGGGGCTACGAGCAGTACTTC.

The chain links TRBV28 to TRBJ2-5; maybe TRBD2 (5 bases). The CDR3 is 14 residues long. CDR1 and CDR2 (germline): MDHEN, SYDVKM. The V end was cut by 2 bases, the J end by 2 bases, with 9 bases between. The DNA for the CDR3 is TGTGCCAGCAGTTTAGGTACGGGGCAAGAGACCCAGTACTTC. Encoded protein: CASSLGTGQETQYF.

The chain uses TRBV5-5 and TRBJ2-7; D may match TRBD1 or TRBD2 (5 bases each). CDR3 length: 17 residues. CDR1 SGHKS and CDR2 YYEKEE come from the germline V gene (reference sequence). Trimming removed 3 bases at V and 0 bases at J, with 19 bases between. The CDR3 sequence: CASSWTIRGTDSYEQYF. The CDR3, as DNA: TGTGCCAGCAGCTGGACGATTCGAGGGACGGACTCCTACGAGCAGTACTTC.

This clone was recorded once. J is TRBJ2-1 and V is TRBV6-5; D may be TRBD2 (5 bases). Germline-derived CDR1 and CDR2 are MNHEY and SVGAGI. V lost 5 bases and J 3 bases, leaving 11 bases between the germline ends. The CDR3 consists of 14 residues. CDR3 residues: CASSLYRGYNEQFF. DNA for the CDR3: TGTGCCAGCAGTCTGTACCGGGGCTACAATGAGCAGTTCTTC.

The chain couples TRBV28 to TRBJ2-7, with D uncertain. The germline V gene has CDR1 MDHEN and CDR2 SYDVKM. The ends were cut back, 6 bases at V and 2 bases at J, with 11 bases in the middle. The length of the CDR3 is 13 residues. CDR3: CASSSLGPYEQYF. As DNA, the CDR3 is TGTGCCAGCAGCTCCCTAGGGCCCTACGAGCAGTACTTC.

The CDR3 reads CASSYGQGRNYGYTF. CDR3 DNA: TGTGCCAGCAGCTATGGACAGGGAAGGAACTATGGCTACACCTTC. The rearrangement uses TRBV5-6 and TRBJ1-2; 8 bases are a match to TRBD1. CDR1 and CDR2 from the germline V gene are SGHDT and YYEEEE. Trimming took 3 bases from V and 2 from J; bases not matched to a gene: 6. The CDR3 has 15 amino acids.